This entry lists 17 T cell receptor beta chains sequenced from one sample in a study of cytomegalovirus exposure and HLA in healthy donors. The PCR employed 60 Vbeta primers together with 13 Jbeta primers. The assay was immunoSEQ multiplex PCR, and TCRdb's table has in-frame clones only and misses some. The sample has about 140,000 clones; over 65% are singletons. Sequenced material: PBMCs. All receptors derive from a woman between 25 and 40 years old in good health and CMV-seronegative.

This clone has a single count. This rearrangement joins TRBV5-6 to TRBJ2-7; 14 nucleotides align to TRBD2. The V gene's germline CDR1 is SGHDT and CDR2 YYEEEE. Unmatched junction bases numbered 6, after V lost 4 bases and J lost 6 bases. The CDR3 consists of 15 residues. Written as DNA, the CDR3 is TGTGCCAGCAGCGCGGGACTAGCGGGAGTCGTCGAGCAGTACTTC. As protein: CASSAGLAGVVEQYF.

This sequence joins TRBV28 and TRBJ1-4, with D possibly matching TRBD1 (6 bases). From germline, CDR1 is MDHEN and CDR2 SYDVKM. The CDR3 sequence is 15 residues long. V lost 2 bases to trimming and J lost 3 bases, with 10 bases between them. The CDR3 spells CASSLGGSANEKLFF. CDR3 nucleotide sequence: TGTGCCAGCAGTTTAGGGGGCTCGGCTAATGAAAAACTGTTTTTT.

This clone was observed once. This rearrangement joins TRBV23-1 to TRBJ2-7; 7 bases are shared with TRBD2. TRBV23-1 is an open reading frame, and its role is uncertain. The J segment lost 8 bases and the V segment lost 4 bases, leaving 5 bases of the junction unmatched. CDR3 length: 12 amino acids. CDR3 sequence: CASSRPSGKQYF. Here the CDR3 DNA reads TGCGCCAGCAGTCGCCCTAGCGGCAAGCAGTACTTC.

The V gene is TRBV18, the J gene TRBJ2-1, with unresolved D. Germline CDR1 and CDR2: KGHSH and LQKENI. The ends were cut back, 5 bases at V and 0 bases at J, with 8 bases in the middle. This CDR3 is built from 14 residues. DNA for the CDR3: TGTGCCAGCTCAAGCCGGAGCTCCTACAATGAGCAGTTCTTC. Translating gives CASSSRSSYNEQFF.

The chain is built from TRBV5-4 and TRBJ2-1, with D possibly TRBD1 on 6 matching bases. V was shortened by 5 bases and J by 4 bases, with 16 bases between the two germline ends. The germline V gene encodes CDR1 SGHNT and CDR2 YYREEE (reference sequence). The CDR3 contains 15 residues. This CDR3 is CASREGGTSYNEQFF. The CDR3 DNA follows: TGTGCCAGCAGGGAAGGGGGTACCTCGTACAATGAGCAGTTCTTC.

The chain combines TRBV28 with TRBJ2-7, with D maybe TRBD2 (6 bases). Trimming shortened V by 5 bases and J by 7 bases, and 21 bases separated the two germline ends. Per the germline V gene, CDR1 is MDHEN and CDR2 is SYDVKM. The CDR3 loop spans 15 amino acids. This CDR3 reads CASSPGTLIREEQYF. The CDR3 DNA sequence: TGTGCCAGCAGTCCAGGGACTCTTATTCGGGAAGAGCAGTACTTC.

V usage is TRBV4-1 and J usage is TRBJ2-3; D call uncertain. CDR1 is MGHRA and CDR2 is YSYEKL in the germline V gene. Trimming cost V 2 bases and J 1 base, with 13 bases left between them. This CDR3 comprises 16 residues. In nucleotides, the CDR3 is TGCGCCAGCAGCCAATCCGGGTCCAAGGGCACAGATACGCAGTATTTT. Its protein product is CASSQSGSKGTDTQYF.

This clone was seen only a few times. In nucleotides, the CDR3 is TGTGCCAGCAGCTTAGGCAAGCGGGGGGGCCGAGCAGATACGCAGTATTTT. This translates into CASSLGKRGGRADTQYF. The gene calls are TRBV13 and TRBJ2-3; the match to TRBD2 covers 10 bases. The CDR3 sequence is 17 residues long. Germline trimming cut 0 bases from V and 4 bases from J; bases unmatched to any gene: 7. The germline V gene has CDR1 PRHDT and CDR2 FYEKMQ (reference sequence).

This chain joins TRBV5-8 and TRBJ2-7, with TRBD1 identical over 10 bases. Looked up from germline, CDR1 is SGHTS and CDR2 is YDEGEE. The CDR3 has 16 amino acids. J gave up 0 bases and V 4 bases, and 7 bases lay outside the gene matches. CDR3 bases: TGTGCCAGCAGCCCGGGGACAGGGGATGGCTCCTACGAGCAGTACTTC. Translation gives CASSPGTGDGSYEQYF.

The chain uses TRBV21-1 and TRBJ1-1; no check of the table's D call, TRBD1, against the DNA was made. TRBV21-1 represents a pseudogene. This CDR3 contains 13 residues. The CDR3 DNA follows: TGTGCCAGCAGCAGGACAGGGGTCACTGAAGCTTTCTTT. Protein sequence: CASSRTGVTEAFF.

This chain uses TRBV28 with TRBJ2-1, with 10 bases identical to TRBD2. The CDR3 runs 15 residues. The V segment lost 7 bases and the J segment 6 bases; nucleotides outside the gene matches: 9. CDR1 is MDHEN and CDR2 is SYDVKM in the germline V gene. The CDR3 spells CASTILAGEVNEQFF. CDR3 nucleotide sequence: TGTGCCAGCACAATCCTAGCGGGGGAGGTCAATGAGCAGTTCTTC.

This sequence joins TRBV7-9 and TRBJ1-4, with 9 bases matching TRBD1. The CDR3 sequence is 17 residues long. The V gene's germline CDR1 is SEHNR and CDR2 FQNEAQ (reference sequence). The V gene end was trimmed by 5 bases and the J gene end by 1 base; junction bases not matched to a gene: 8. The CDR3 DNA follows: TGTGCCAGCAGCCCCTACAGGGGGCGCGAAACTAATGAAAAACTGTTTTTT. Translated: CASSPYRGRETNEKLFF.

This clone turned up a few times. V is TRBV21-1 and J is TRBJ2-5; the table gives TRBD1 as D, unverified against the DNA. TRBV21-1 is a pseudogene segment. This CDR3 is 16 amino acids long. CDR3 bases: TGTGCCAGCACTTGGCAGGGGGGAAAAATTTGGGAGACCCAGTACTTC. The encoded protein is CASTWQGGKIWETQYF.

V is TRBV27 and J is TRBJ1-4; unclear D gene. Germline CDR1 and CDR2: MNHEY and SMNVEV (reference sequence). Trimming removed 0 bases at V and 2 bases at J, with 7 bases between. The CDR3 has 15 amino acids. CDR3 sequence (DNA): TGTGCCAGCAGTTTATCGTGGCAGACTAATGAAAAACTGTTTTTT. Translating it yields CASSLSWQTNEKLFF.

Points on this clone: This sample includes further DNA sequences coding for the same CDR3. The chain combines TRBV30 with TRBJ2-1; D not certain. Germline V gene lookup returns CDR1 GTSNPN and CDR2 SVGIG (reference sequence). This CDR3 has 14 residues. V shed 0 bases and J shed 3 bases, with 9 bases lying between them. The DNA for the CDR3 is TGTGCCTGGAGTGTTTGGGCTATCTACAATGAGCAGTTCTTC. It translates to CAWSVWAIYNEQFF.

V gene TRBV2 combines with J gene TRBJ2-7; TRBD2 matches at 8 bases. The CDR3 length is 14 residues. V lost 5 bases to trimming and J lost 2 bases; unmatched junction nucleotides: 5. In germline, CDR1 is SNHLY, CDR2 FYNNEI. The CDR3 loop reads CASSLTSGPYEQYF. The CDR3 nucleotides are TGTGCCAGCAGTCTCACTAGCGGCCCCTACGAGCAGTACTTC.

The rearrangement uses TRBV20-1 and TRBJ2-1; maybe TRBD1 (6 bases). Between the trimmed V and J ends, which lost 6 bases and 13 bases, there was a span of 13 bases. CDR1 and CDR2 from the germline V gene are DFQATT and SNEGSKA (reference sequence). This CDR3 is 10 amino acids long. In nucleotides, the CDR3 is TGCAGTGCCCAAGGGGGAATTCAGTTCTTC. Its protein product is CSAQGGIQFF.